One and the same sample provided the 24 T cell receptor beta chains below, sequenced in a study of cytomegalovirus exposure and HLA in healthy donors. It was with 60 Vbeta and 13 Jbeta primers that the PCR ran. Generated by immunoSEQ multiplex PCR, the TCRdb table keeps only in-frame clones and is missing some. Counted here are some 200,000 clones, 70% occurring once; the ten biggest clones make up 2.6%. The sample was PBMCs. The receptor source for this set is a man aged 35 to 55 in good health and CMV-seropositive.

The chain is built from TRBV4-2 and TRBJ1-5; D is uncertain. The CDR3 contains 14 residues. V dropped 0 bases and J dropped 1 base, with 4 bases sitting between them. Germline lookup yields CDR1 LGHNA and CDR2 YNFKEQ. CDR3 in DNA: TGTGCCAGCAGCCAAGACATCAGCAATCAGCCCCAGCATTTT. This translates into CASSQDISNQPQHF.

The gene calls are TRBV2 and TRBJ2-4, with D possibly matching TRBD2 (6 bases). V lost 11 bases and J lost 1, with 15 bases in between. Germline V gene sequence: CDR1 SNHLY, CDR2 FYNNEI. CDR3 length equals 14 residues. The DNA for the CDR3 is TGTGCCGGACTGGGGGAGGAGGCCAAAAACATTCAGTACTTC. It translates to CAGLGEEAKNIQYF.

The chain carries TRBV9 and TRBJ1-1; D unclear. Trimming took off 2 bases at V and 1 base at J, with 6 bases between the two ends. Germline lookup yields CDR1 SGDLS and CDR2 YYNGEE. The CDR3 sequence is 13 residues long. The CDR3 protein is CASSVGENTEAFF. The CDR3, as DNA: TGTGCCAGCAGCGTCGGGGAGAACACTGAAGCTTTCTTT.

This clone has only a few counts. The V call is TRBV5-8, the J call TRBJ2-7, with D perhaps matching TRBD2 (5 bases). CDR3 length: 14 residues. Germline CDR1 reads SGHTS; CDR2 reads YDEGEE. V lost 0 bases to trimming and J lost 3 bases, with 10 bases between them. In nucleotides, the CDR3 is TGTGCCAGCAGCTTGGCCAGAGGGTTCTACGAGCAGTACTTC. Translation gives CASSLARGFYEQYF.

The chain links TRBV6-1 to TRBJ2-7, with 8 bases identical to TRBD1. Per the germline V gene, CDR1 is MNHNS and CDR2 is SASEGT. V was pared by 2 bases and J by 1 base, with 13 bases of the junction left unmatched. The length of the CDR3 is 18 residues. The CDR3 sequence: CASSERLAGGPLSYEQYF. The CDR3 nucleotides read TGTGCCAGCAGTGAAAGACTGGCAGGGGGCCCCCTATCCTACGAGCAGTACTTC.

The chain employs TRBV19 and TRBJ1-1; TRBD1 aligns across 8 bases. This CDR3 is 14 amino acids long. Germline CDR1 LNHDA, CDR2 SQIVND (reference sequence). The CDR3 nucleotides read TGTGGTGTTGGAGGGACAGGAGTTTCCACTGAAGCTTTCTTT. Translated, it gives CGVGGTGVSTEAFF.

The chain joins TRBV10-3 to TRBJ1-2; TRBD1 is a possible D gene (5 bases). The V end was cut by 11 bases, the J end by 3 bases, with 16 bases between. CDR1 and CDR2 (germline): ENHRY, SYGVKD. The CDR3 consists of 13 residues. CDR3 residues: CAVNPTADYGYTF. For the CDR3, the DNA is TGTGCCGTAAATCCGACAGCAGACTATGGCTACACCTTC.

The chain employs TRBV19 and TRBJ1-5; 7 nucleotides agree with TRBD1. In germline, CDR1 is LNHDA, CDR2 SQIVND (reference sequence). V shed 6 bases and J 4 bases; nucleotides not matched to a gene: 3. This CDR3 has 13 residues. The CDR3 loop is CASRGDRNQPQHF. The CDR3 coding sequence is TGTGCCAGTAGAGGGGACAGAAATCAGCCCCAGCATTTT.

This clone appeared once. The chain uses TRBV7-3 and TRBJ2-2, with TRBD2 identical over 9 bases. The V segment lost 4 bases and the J segment 6 bases; nucleotides outside the gene matches: 9. The V gene's germline CDR1 is SGHTA and CDR2 FQGTGA. This CDR3 contains 16 residues. This chain's CDR3 is CASSSTGRGGPGELFF. In nucleotides, the CDR3 is TGTGCCAGCAGCTCCACTGGGCGGGGGGGCCCCGGGGAGCTGTTTTTT.

This rearrangement joins TRBV6-5 to TRBJ1-6; 8 nucleotides align to TRBD1. The CDR3 contains 13 residues. J lost 7 bases, V lost 10 bases, and 6 bases had no gene match. From germline, CDR1 is MNHEY and CDR2 SVGAGI. The CDR3 bases are TGTGCCACGGCGACAGGGGTAAATTCACCCCTCCACTTT. This codes for CATATGVNSPLHF.

This clone was seen only a few times. The V gene is TRBV28, the J gene TRBJ1-5; 9 bases are a match to TRBD1. Germline V CDR1 and CDR2: MDHEN, SYDVKM. V gave up 8 bases and J gave up 2 bases; unmatched junction bases: 4. The CDR3 totals 14 residues. The CDR3 nucleotides read TGTGCCAGCGGGGACAGGGCTGGCAATCAGCCCCAGCATTTT. Translation: CASGDRAGNQPQHF.

This clone was seen only a few times. The chain joins TRBV4-2 to TRBJ2-3, with D maybe TRBD2 (6 bases). V dropped 2 bases and J dropped 0 bases, with 15 bases sitting between them. This CDR3 has 17 amino acids. The V gene's germline CDR1 is LGHNA and CDR2 YNFKEQ. The DNA for the CDR3 is TGTGCCAGCAGCCAAAGGTCCGGCGGGATGAGCACAGATACGCAGTATTTT. Its translation: CASSQRSGGMSTDTQYF.

V gene TRBV29-1 combines with J gene TRBJ1-1, with D tentatively TRBD1 (5 bases). CDR3 length: 13 residues. In germline, CDR1 is SQVTM, CDR2 ANQGSEA. V was cut by 2 bases and J by 0 bases, with 7 bases left in between. The CDR3 sequence is CSVEQGMNTEAFF. CDR3 in DNA: TGCAGCGTTGAACAGGGCATGAACACTGAAGCTTTCTTT.

The CDR3: CSVAWDRRYEQYF. DNA of the CDR3: TGCAGCGTCGCTTGGGACAGGCGCTACGAGCAGTACTTC. The chain uses TRBV29-1 and TRBJ2-7; 8 nucleotides line up with TRBD1. The germline CDR1 and CDR2 sequences are SQVTM and ANQGSEA. V lost 6 bases to trimming and J lost 3 bases; unmatched junction nucleotides: 7. CDR3 length: 13 amino acids.

The V call is TRBV18, the J call TRBJ2-5, with 14 positions matching TRBD2. The CDR3 is 15 residues long. Germline V lookup: CDR1 KGHSH, CDR2 LQKENI. The trim removed 3 bases at V and 4 bases at J, leaving 1 base unmatched. In nucleotides, the CDR3 is TGTGCCAGCTCACCCGGACTAGCGGGGGGAGAGACCCAGTACTTC. Residues: CASSPGLAGGETQYF.

A note on this clone: Other DNA sequences of this sample code for an identical CDR3. The rearrangement links TRBV18 to TRBJ1-3, with D unresolved. V lost 3 bases and J 4 bases, leaving 7 bases between the germline ends. Germline CDR1 KGHSH, CDR2 LQKENI. The CDR3 extends over 13 amino acids. The CDR3 region has the DNA TGTGCCAGCTCACCTGGCGGGGGAAACACCATATATTTT. This codes for CASSPGGGNTIYF.

This clone appeared a single time. The chain links TRBV7-9 to TRBJ1-2; TRBD1 is a possible D gene (6 bases). Trimming took 5 bases from V and 7 from J, leaving 20 bases between them. This CDR3 region has 15 residues. CDR1 is SEHNR and CDR2 is FQNEAQ in the germline V gene (reference sequence). The CDR3 loop reads CASSLSITGFTGYTF. Here the CDR3 DNA reads TGTGCCAGCAGCCTTTCGATCACAGGGTTCACTGGCTACACCTTC.

This chain joins TRBV6-6 and TRBJ1-1; the D gene is possibly TRBD1 (6 bases). V lost 1 base to trimming and J lost 2 bases, with 8 bases between them. CDR1 is MNHNY and CDR2 is SVGAGI in the germline V gene (reference sequence). This CDR3 contains 14 residues. CDR3 in DNA: TGTGCCAGCAGTTACTTGGACAGCAACACTGAAGCTTTCTTT. Protein product: CASSYLDSNTEAFF.

This clone was counted a few times. The chain employs TRBV2 and TRBJ2-7; tentative D call: TRBD2 (6 bases). Germline lookup yields CDR1 SNHLY and CDR2 FYNNEI. This CDR3 has 14 amino acids. V lost 8 bases and J 0 bases, leaving 14 bases between the germline ends. This CDR3 reads CASSPGGASYEQYF. CDR3 sequence (DNA): TGTGCCAGCTCCCCAGGCGGGGCCTCCTACGAGCAGTACTTC.

The gene calls are TRBV6-5 and TRBJ1-4; 7 positions agree with TRBD1. Germline V lookup: CDR1 MNHEY, CDR2 SVGAGI. The CDR3 runs 15 residues. The V gene end was trimmed by 6 bases and the J gene end by 8 bases; junction bases not matched to a gene: 12. The CDR3 is CASSPLDRVSEKLFF. The CDR3 DNA reads TGTGCCAGCAGCCCCCTCGACAGGGTGAGCGAAAAACTGTTTTTT.

The CDR3 protein is CASSLGGPGTEAFF. CDR3 coding DNA: TGTGCCAGCAGCTTAGGAGGGCCTGGGACTGAAGCTTTCTTT. The V gene is TRBV7-9, the J gene TRBJ1-1; D call uncertain. The CDR3 runs 14 residues. Trimming stripped 1 base from V and 5 bases from J, with 11 bases between. Germline V CDR1 and CDR2: SEHNR, FQNEAQ (reference sequence). The variable domain in full, with the rest retrieved from reference TRBV7-9 and TRBJ1-1, is DTGVSQNPRHKITKRGQNVTFRCDPISEHNRLYWYRQTLGQGPEFLTYFQNEAQLEKSRLLSDRFSAERPKGSFSTLEIQRTEQGDSAMYLCASSLGGPGTEAFFGQGTRLTVV.

J is TRBJ1-1 and V is TRBV9; D gene unclear. Germline CDR1 SGDLS, CDR2 YYNGEE. This CDR3 is built from 14 residues. V lost 0 bases and J 5 bases, leaving 11 bases between the germline ends. CDR3 sequence: CASSVVPGSTEAFF. The CDR3 DNA reads as TGTGCCAGCAGCGTAGTACCGGGGAGTACTGAAGCTTTCTTT.

This clone occurred a few times. Other DNA sequences from this sample encode an identical CDR3 as well. The rearrangement links TRBV6-5 to TRBJ1-1; D unresolved. V dropped 0 bases and J dropped 1 base, with 3 bases sitting between them. Per the germline V gene, CDR1 is MNHEY and CDR2 is SVGAGI. The CDR3 is 13 amino acids. CDR3: CASSYSRNTEAFF. CDR3 in DNA: TGTGCCAGCAGTTACTCGCGGAACACTGAAGCTTTCTTT.

This chain connects TRBV7-9 to TRBJ1-4, with TRBD1 as a possible D gene (6 bases). Deletions cut 5 bases from V and 4 bases from J, with 14 bases between. The germline CDR1 and CDR2 sequences are SEHNR and FQNEAQ (reference sequence). The CDR3 extends over 15 amino acids. DNA for the CDR3: TGTGCCAGCAGCCCGGGGGGCGGGGTTAATGAAAAACTGTTTTTT. Its translation: CASSPGGGVNEKLFF.